This T cell receptor (beta chain) was profiled in a study of shared clonotypes between healthy human individuals. Study outcomes and limitations: Around 5.4% of naive CD4 clonotypes were common to a handful of donors.

Note on this clone: Its antigen is as yet unknown.

Original methodology: Filtering differed, since immunoSEQ gave only junction sequences and no quality scores. Measured with immunoSEQ multiplex PCR; TCRdb has only the in-frame clones, and not every one. V and J calls and clone size are copied from that table; D and trimming were computed from the DNA. The repertoire consists of around 100,000 clones, with less than 75% occurring once and the leading ten covering roughly 22%. Donors comprised healthy HIV-negative adults lacking recent acute infections or vaccinations. CCR7-negative CD45RA+ TemRA cells were combined with CD45RO+ cells to form CD8 memory. This clonotype was sampled from a woman aged 30 to 39 in good health. The sequenced material came from memory CD8+ T cells sorted from blood. Documented subset: CD45RO+ cells pooled with CCR7-negative TemRA cells.

This CDR3 reads CASRGGYTEAFF. CDR3 in DNA: TGTGCCAGCAGGGGGGGATATACTGAAGCTTTCTTT. The chain combines TRBV7-2 with TRBJ1-1; tentatively, D is TRBD1 (5 bases). Germline loops: CDR1 SGHTA, CDR2 FQGNSA. V was clipped by 6 bases and J by 5 bases, with 10 bases between them. The CDR3 runs 12 residues.